The next 28 T cell receptor beta chains were all read from a single sample in a study of control samples from healthy donors and cancer patients. TCRdb's copy holds only in-frame clones and misses some; the assay was immunoSEQ multiplex PCR. The table lists 85,000 to 90,000 clones, around 86% of them singletons, with about 21% in the top ten. Sequenced: blood. The receptors shown here come from a man aged 30-40 years in good health.

The gene calls are TRBV5-4 and TRBJ1-2; D remains unclear. In germline, CDR1 is SGHNT, CDR2 YYREEE (reference sequence). This CDR3 is built from 13 residues. V lost 4 bases and J 6 bases, leaving 13 bases between the germline ends. The DNA of the CDR3 is TGTGCCAGCAGCCCCACGACGTTTGATGGCTACACCTTC. It encodes CASSPTTFDGYTF. Full variable domain (outside the CDR3, taken from reference TRBV5-4 and TRBJ1-2): ETGVTQSPTHLIKTRGQQVTLRCSSQSGHNTVSWYQQALGQGPQFIFQYYREEENGRGNFPPRFSGLQFPNYSSELNVNALELDDSALYLCASSPTTFDGYTFGSGTRLTVV.

The gene calls are TRBV27 and TRBJ2-7; possibly TRBD1 or TRBD2 for D (6 bases each). The V end was cut by 5 bases, the J end by 6 bases, with 17 bases between. CDR1 is MNHEY, CDR2 SMNVEV, per germline (reference sequence). The CDR3 is 14 residues long. This CDR3 is CASSRWGAGGEQYV. CDR3 DNA sequence: TGTGCCAGCAGTCGGTGGGGGGCAGGTGGCGAGCAGTACGTC.

J is TRBJ1-1 and V is TRBV24-1, with a possible D match to TRBD1 (6 bases). CDR1 and CDR2 (germline): KGHDR, SFDVKD. V was shortened by 0 bases and J by 11 bases, with 9 bases between the two germline ends. The CDR3 is made up of 12 amino acids. Here the CDR3 reads CATSDLSGVAFF. For the CDR3, the DNA is TGTGCCACCAGTGATTTGTCAGGGGTTGCTTTCTTT.

The chain carries TRBV27 and TRBJ1-1; D unresolved. Looked up from germline, CDR1 is MNHEY and CDR2 is SMNVEV (reference sequence). CDR3 size: 14 residues. The ends were cut back, 1 base at V and 3 bases at J, with 9 bases in the middle. This CDR3 reads CASSLLTGDTEAFF. As DNA, the CDR3 is TGTGCCAGCAGTTTATTGACCGGGGACACTGAAGCTTTCTTT.

The V gene is TRBV19, the J gene TRBJ2-5; 7 nucleotides match TRBD1. J lost 1 base, V lost 0 bases, and 2 bases had no gene match. The CDR3 totals 15 residues. Germline CDR1 reads LNHDA; CDR2 reads SQIVND (reference sequence). CDR3 protein: CASSIDRDSQETQYF. The DNA for the CDR3 is TGTGCCAGTAGTATAGATAGGGACAGCCAAGAGACCCAGTACTTC. The variable domain in full, with the rest retrieved from reference TRBV19 and TRBJ2-5, is DGGITQSPKYLFRKEGQNVTLSCEQNLNHDAMYWYRQDPGQGLRLIYYSQIVNDFQKGDIAEGYSVSREKKESFPLTVTSAQKNPTAFYLCASSIDRDSQETQYFGPGTRLLVL.

This clone was seen once. V and J are TRBV2 and TRBJ2-1; D is possibly TRBD2 (6 bases). The CDR3 contains 13 residues. Trimming took 4 bases from V and 9 from J, leaving 13 bases between them. Germline CDR1 is SNHLY and CDR2 is FYNNEI. The CDR3 region has the DNA TGTGCCAGCAGTGGGGGACCGGGGGTTGAGCAGTTCTTC. It specifies CASSGGPGVEQFF.

CDR3 region: CATRTSGGNYNEQFF. DNA of the CDR3: TGTGCCACCAGAACTAGCGGGGGGAATTACAATGAGCAGTTCTTC. This chain connects TRBV24-1 to TRBJ2-1, with 12 bases lining up with TRBD2. CDR1 KGHDR and CDR2 SFDVKD come from the germline V gene. The CDR3 length is 15 residues. V lost 7 bases and J lost 4; bases outside the gene matches: 4.

V is TRBV30 and J is TRBJ1-1; a possible D gene is TRBD1 (6 bases). Germline V gene sequence: CDR1 GTSNPN, CDR2 SVGIG (reference sequence). V lost 1 base, J lost 4 bases, and 16 bases lay in between. The CDR3 length is 15 residues. CDR3 region: CAWSALGALVTEAFF. The CDR3 DNA follows: TGTGCCTGGAGTGCTCTGGGGGCATTGGTCACTGAAGCTTTCTTT.

The V gene is TRBV6-6, the J gene TRBJ2-5; TRBD1 agrees at 8 bases. The CDR3 runs 14 residues. V shed 6 bases and J 2 bases; nucleotides not matched to a gene: 5. Germline loops: CDR1 MNHNY, CDR2 SVGAGI (reference sequence). The chain's CDR3 is CASSKRDRQETQYF. Written as DNA, the CDR3 is TGTGCCAGCAGCAAACGGGACAGGCAAGAGACCCAGTACTTC.

The count of this clone is one. The V and J genes are TRBV27 and TRBJ1-2, with TRBD1 matching 7 bases. V shed 3 bases and J 5 bases; nucleotides not matched to a gene: 9. The germline gives CDR1 MNHEY, CDR2 SMNVEV (reference sequence). This CDR3 has 15 residues. The CDR3 DNA follows: TGTGCCAGCAGTTTTTTGACAGGGAGGATTTATGGCTACACCTTC. This translates into CASSFLTGRIYGYTF.

The chain carries TRBV6-1 and TRBJ1-5, with D hard to call. The CDR3 contains 16 residues. V lost 3 bases to trimming and J lost 4 bases, with 16 bases between them. CDR1 is MNHNS, CDR2 SASEGT, per germline. CDR3 sequence (DNA): TGTGCCAGCAGTGAGGAGGCGGGCCTCATTAATCAGCCCCAGCATTTT. Its translation: CASSEEAGLINQPQHF.

The gene calls are TRBV4-2 and TRBJ2-7, with TRBD2 identical over 7 bases. The CDR3 spans 15 residues. J lost 7 bases, V lost 2 bases, and 11 bases had no gene match. The germline CDR1 and CDR2 sequences are LGHNA and YNFKEQ. The CDR3 loop reads CASSQPGESGGEQYF. The CDR3 region has the DNA TGTGCCAGCAGCCAACCCGGGGAGTCGGGGGGAGAGCAGTACTTC.

J is TRBJ1-1 and V is TRBV11-2, with TRBD1 as a possible D gene (6 bases). Germline lookup yields CDR1 SGHAT and CDR2 FQNNGV. The CDR3 has 14 amino acids. V was shortened by 1 base and J by 5 bases, with 11 bases between the two germline ends. The CDR3 nucleotides read TGTGCCAGCAGCTTAGGGTCAGGGGAGACTGAAGCTTTCTTT. This encodes CASSLGSGETEAFF.

The V gene is TRBV28, the J gene TRBJ2-7; TRBD2 matches 10 bases. Looked up from germline, CDR1 is MDHEN and CDR2 is SYDVKM. This CDR3 has 17 amino acids. The ends lost 5 bases at V and 7 bases at J; junction bases unmatched: 17. CDR3 nucleotides: TGTGCCAGCAGTCCTAGTCCTTTTCTAGCGGGGGTAGGGGAGCAGTACTTC. Protein product: CASSPSPFLAGVGEQYF.

This clone was counted a single time. This chain connects TRBV18 to TRBJ1-4; D gene uncertain. This CDR3 contains 13 residues. CDR1 is KGHSH and CDR2 is LQKENI in the germline V gene. Trimming took off 5 bases at V and 4 bases at J, with 8 bases between the two ends. CDR3 sequence reads: CASSGADNEKLFF. The DNA of the CDR3 is TGTGCCAGCTCAGGAGCAGATAATGAAAAACTGTTTTTT.

The chain recombines TRBV6-5 with TRBJ2-3; maybe TRBD2 (7 bases). V lost 6 bases, J lost 1 base, and 11 bases lay in between. CDR1 is MNHEY, CDR2 SVGAGI, per germline. This CDR3 has 14 residues. Written as DNA, the CDR3 is TGTGCCAGCAGGCCGGGGGGCGGCACAGATACGCAGTATTTT. This encodes CASRPGGGTDTQYF.

The chain couples TRBV7-9 to TRBJ2-5; D is undetermined. V was trimmed by 3 bases and J by 5 bases, leaving 10 bases between them. CDR3 size: 13 residues. CDR1 and CDR2 (germline): SEHNR, FQNEAQ (reference sequence). In DNA, the CDR3 is TGTGCCAGCAGCTTTATTGCGTGGGAGACCCAGTACTTC. This gives the protein CASSFIAWETQYF.

The V and J genes are TRBV6-1 and TRBJ2-7; TRBD1 aligns across 9 bases. The CDR3 length is 14 residues. The germline V gene encodes CDR1 MNHNS and CDR2 SASEGT. V shed 3 bases and J 3 bases; nucleotides not matched to a gene: 3. DNA of the CDR3: TGTGCCAGCAGTGAGGGGACAGGGCTCTACGAGCAGTACGTC. It codes for CASSEGTGLYEQYV.

A remark on this clone: At one boundary the junction diverges from the germline segment, which might be a read error. The genes are TRBV7-7 and TRBJ2-5, with a weak D call TRBD2 (5 bases). This CDR3 has 13 amino acids. Looked up from germline, CDR1 is SSHAT and CDR2 is FNYEAQ (reference sequence). The CDR3 DNA follows: TGTGCTAGCAGCTTAGACGGGGTGGAGACCCAGTACTTC. Protein: CASSLDGVETQYF.

The chain employs TRBV2 and TRBJ2-5, with D unclear. The CDR3 has 12 amino acids. The germline V and J ends were trimmed by 8 bases and 5 bases, with 12 bases remaining between them. Germline V gives CDR1 SNHLY, CDR2 FYNNEI. The chain's CDR3 is CASRYSEETQYF. In DNA, the CDR3 is TGTGCCAGCCGATACTCGGAGGAGACCCAGTACTTC.

This clone has only a few counts. The rearrangement uses TRBV4-1 and TRBJ2-7; D not certain. CDR1 and CDR2 from the germline V gene are MGHRA and YSYEKL. V lost 0 bases, J lost 4 bases, and 7 bases lay in between. The CDR3 has 13 amino acids. CDR3 DNA: TGCGCCAGCAGCCAAGAATTGGGATACGAGCAGTACGTC. Its protein product is CASSQELGYEQYV.

In nucleotides, the CDR3 is TGTGCCAGCAGTGAGGGACAGGGTCCCCGAACCGGGGAGCTGTTTTTT. It codes for CASSEGQGPRTGELFF. The chain employs TRBV6-1 and TRBJ2-2, with TRBD1 identical over 9 bases. The CDR3 is 16 residues long. Germline V gene data show CDR1 as MNHNS and CDR2 as SASEGT. V shed 3 bases, J shed 5 bases, and the junction held 7 bases outside the gene matches.

The chain employs TRBV6-1 and TRBJ2-7; possible D gene TRBD1, 5 bases. Germline V gene sequence: CDR1 MNHNS, CDR2 SASEGT. Trimming cost V 1 base and J 8 bases, with 9 bases left between them. This CDR3 is 12 amino acids long. The CDR3 nucleotides read TGTGCCAGCAGTGAAGAGGGGCCTCAGCAGTACTTC. Translated: CASSEEGPQQYF.

The chain has TRBV9 and TRBJ1-1; D perhaps matches TRBD1 (5 bases). CDR1 is SGDLS and CDR2 is YYNGEE in the germline V gene. This CDR3 is 14 amino acids long. V was trimmed by 0 bases and J by 4 bases, leaving 10 bases between them. The CDR3 reads CASSVVPGPTEAFF. The CDR3 DNA reads as TGTGCCAGCAGCGTAGTACCAGGGCCCACTGAAGCTTTCTTT.

This clone was observed a few times. The genes are TRBV19 and TRBJ2-5, with D maybe TRBD2 (5 bases). The ends were cut back, 5 bases at V and 4 bases at J, with 11 bases in the middle. Germline CDR1 reads LNHDA; CDR2 reads SQIVND (reference sequence). The CDR3 has 13 amino acids. CDR3 protein: CASSFGVGETQYF. The CDR3 region has the DNA TGTGCCAGTAGTTTCGGGGTGGGAGAGACCCAGTACTTC. Combining the CDR3 with reference TRBV19 and TRBJ2-5 gives the whole variable domain DGGITQSPKYLFRKEGQNVTLSCEQNLNHDAMYWYRQDPGQGLRLIYYSQIVNDFQKGDIAEGYSVSREKKESFPLTVTSAQKNPTAFYLCASSFGVGETQYFGPGTRLLVL.

This clone was seen just once. The chain is built from TRBV24-1 and TRBJ2-4; tentatively, D is TRBD1 (5 bases). The CDR3 runs 15 residues. Looked up from germline, CDR1 is KGHDR and CDR2 is SFDVKD. Trimming pared 3 bases from V and 2 bases from J, leaving 10 bases between. The CDR3 reads CATSDTGIPKNIQYF. The CDR3 region has the DNA TGTGCCACCAGTGATACAGGTATTCCCAAAAACATTCAGTACTTC.

The chain links TRBV7-9 to TRBJ1-2; unclear D gene. Trimming left V 3 bases short and J 0 bases short, with 5 bases between. The CDR3 consists of 13 residues. Germline V gene data show CDR1 as SEHNR and CDR2 as FQNEAQ (reference sequence). CDR3 amino acids: CASSFFANYGYTF. CDR3 nucleotide sequence: TGTGCCAGCAGCTTTTTCGCTAACTATGGCTACACCTTC. The whole variable domain, remainder taken from reference TRBV7-9 and TRBJ1-2, is DTGVSQNPRHKITKRGQNVTFRCDPISEHNRLYWYRQTLGQGPEFLTYFQNEAQLEKSRLLSDRFSAERPKGSFSTLEIQRTEQGDSAMYLCASSFFANYGYTFGSGTRLTVV.

This chain links TRBV6-4 with TRBJ2-3; no reliable D call. Deletions cut 4 bases from V and 0 bases from J, with 11 bases between. The CDR3 length is 15 residues. Germline CDR1 reads MRHNA; CDR2 reads SNTAGT. CDR3 sequence (DNA): TGTGCCAGCAGTGCAGCTCGTGCTAGCACAGATACGCAGTATTTT. Translating it yields CASSAARASTDTQYF.